This T cell receptor beta chain appears in the sequencing data of a study of radiotherapy plus CTLA-4 blockade in lung cancer. Study information: Among all patients, around 19% showed objective responses, while more than 25% had disease control.

Worth noting for this clone: Its specificity is not known.

The repertoire was sequenced with immunoSEQ multiplex PCR; TCRdb's copy has only in-frame clones and lacks some. The table records 100,000 or so clones, roughly 80% of them present only once. Germline V gene sequence: CDR1 MGHRA, CDR2 YSYEKL. V lost 3 bases to trimming and J lost 0 bases, with 11 bases between them. This CDR3 comprises 15 residues. Study findings and constraints: Interferon-beta and early blood T cell clone dynamics reportedly predicted response best. Clones of tumor-derived TCRs expanded in blood after radiotherapy plus ipilimumab.

The TCR comes from a human donor with non-small cell lung cancer that progressed on radiotherapy plus ipilimumab. The V gene is TRBV4-1, the J gene TRBJ2-5; a possible D gene is TRBD1 (6 bases). Here the sequenced sample was peripheral blood, taken from a patient treated with radiotherapy plus ipilimumab. CDR3 residues: CASSQGDKYQETQYF. The CDR3 DNA is TGCGCCAGCAGCCAGGGGGACAAGTACCAAGAGACCCAGTACTTC.